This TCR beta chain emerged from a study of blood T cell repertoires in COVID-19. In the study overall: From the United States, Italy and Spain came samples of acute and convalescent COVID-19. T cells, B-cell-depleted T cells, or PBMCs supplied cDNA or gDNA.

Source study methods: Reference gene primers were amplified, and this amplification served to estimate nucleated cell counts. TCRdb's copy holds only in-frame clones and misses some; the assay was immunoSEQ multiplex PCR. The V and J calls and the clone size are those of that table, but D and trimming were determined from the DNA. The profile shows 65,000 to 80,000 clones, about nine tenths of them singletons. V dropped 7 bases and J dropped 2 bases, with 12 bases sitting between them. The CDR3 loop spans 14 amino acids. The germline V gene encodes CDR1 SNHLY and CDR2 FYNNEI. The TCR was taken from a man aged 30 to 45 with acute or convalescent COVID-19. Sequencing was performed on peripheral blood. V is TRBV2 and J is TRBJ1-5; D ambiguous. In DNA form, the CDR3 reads TGTGCCAGCACGACTTATTCCGGCAATCAGCCCCAGCATTTT. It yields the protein CASTTYSGNQPQHF.